The clone carrying this TCR beta chain was observed a single time. Its specificity is not known. Primers for the PCR totalled 60 Vbeta and 13 Jbeta. Only in-frame clones appear in the TCRdb table, and some are missing; sequencing was by immunoSEQ multiplex PCR. The sample has 180,000 or so clones, roughly 70% seen once; the top ten hold 2.5% to 3.5%. The source of the sample is a study of cytomegalovirus exposure and HLA in healthy donors. CDR1 and CDR2 from the germline V gene are GTSNPN and SVGIG (reference sequence). V was shortened by 2 bases and J by 1 base, with 9 bases between the two germline ends. The CDR3 is 14 amino acids. Study-wide findings and caveats: The study flagged about 150 TCR beta chains as cytomegalovirus-associated.

The chain recombines TRBV30 with TRBJ1-3, with no clear D. This sequence originates from a male donor in good health and CMV-seronegative. Sequencing was done on a sample of PBMCs. The CDR3 reads CAWSWPGSGNTIYF. DNA of the CDR3: TGTGCCTGGAGTTGGCCGGGGTCTGGAAACACCATATATTTT.